Presented here are 4 T cell receptor beta chains from one specimen sequenced in a study of blood T cell repertoires in COVID-19. Assay: immunoSEQ multiplex PCR; the TCRdb copy retains only in-frame clones and omits some. The data contain some 350,000 clones, around nine tenths of them singletons. Sequenced input: peripheral blood. Receptors originate from a human donor in a cohort sampled during active COVID-19.

This chain uses TRBV24-1 with TRBJ2-7, with 12 bases matching TRBD1. This CDR3 is 15 amino acids long. Per the germline V gene, CDR1 is KGHDR and CDR2 is SFDVKD. The V and J ends lost 5 bases and 10 bases, in that order; junction bases with no gene match: 11. This CDR3 is CATSAGTGGAGVQYF. In DNA form, the CDR3 reads TGTGCCACCAGTGCCGGGACAGGGGGCGCGGGTGTTCAGTACTTC.

This clone occurred once. This chain links TRBV25-1 with TRBJ2-5; the match to TRBD2 covers 11 bases. The CDR3 sequence is 15 residues long. From germline, CDR1 is MGHDK and CDR2 SYGVNS. V was clipped by 8 bases and J by 4 bases; unmatched bases: 9. The CDR3 here is CASLTYTSGRETQYF. The CDR3 bases are TGTGCCAGCCTGACGTACACTAGCGGGAGAGAGACCCAGTACTTC.

This chain connects TRBV6-4 to TRBJ2-3; 10 bases match TRBD2. Germline trimming cut 3 bases from V and 3 bases from J; bases unmatched to any gene: 3. The germline CDR1 and CDR2 sequences are MRHNA and SNTAGT. The CDR3 totals 15 residues. The CDR3 reads CASSEAGGQTDTQYF. The DNA for the CDR3 is TGTGCCAGCAGTGAAGCGGGGGGGCAGACAGATACGCAGTATTTT.

The chain uses TRBV7-2 and TRBJ1-2; 9 bases align to TRBD1. This CDR3 is built from 13 residues. After removal of 7 bases from V and 8 bases from J, the junction contained 8 bases not matched to a gene. CDR1 SGHTA and CDR2 FQGNSA come from the germline V gene. CDR3 loop: CASTTRTGDGYTF. In DNA form, the CDR3 reads TGTGCCAGCACGACTAGGACAGGGGACGGCTACACCTTC.